This T cell receptor beta chain came from a study of spatial heterogeneity in lung cancer. General study results and limits: Ubiquitous expanded tumor TCRs appeared in blood more at resection than follow-up.

Time point here: sample taken at primary tumor resection. From tumor, nontumor lung or frozen PBMC, whole RNA was taken unsorted for sequencing. Using its own MiXCR run on the 5' RACE reads, TCRdb lists one record per CDR3 protein. This table holds about 95,000 distinct CDR3 sequences, approximately 8.6% found once. Ten or more counts support this clonotype. Its antigen remains unidentified. Source: PBMCs, taken at surgery. The clonotype comes from a male donor with early-stage non-small cell lung cancer.

The CDR3 sequence is CASSLTGYSGNTIYF. DNA of the CDR3: TGTGCCAGCAGCCTGACAGGGTACTCTGGAAACACCATATATTTT. The chain carries TRBV5-6 and TRBJ1-3, with TRBD1 identical over 7 bases. The junction had 4 bases not matched to a gene; V was cut back by 4 bases and J by 0 bases. This CDR3 spans 15 amino acids. The V gene's germline CDR1 is SGHDT and CDR2 YYEEEE.